The clone carrying this T cell receptor beta chain was found many times. No antigen is known for it. TCRbeta library preparation incorporated unique molecular identifiers. TCRdb ran MiXCR on the PCR reads and lists one entry per CDR3 protein. This sample has about 200,000 distinct CDR3 sequences; roughly 6% occur once, and the top ten carry 4.5%. The CDR3 contains 16 residues. Germline CDR1 is SEHNR and CDR2 is FQNEAQ (reference sequence). After removal of 6 bases from V and 7 bases from J, the junction contained 14 bases not matched to a gene. This record belongs to a study of T-cell reconstitution after alpha-beta-depleted transplantation in children. The study's findings and limits: Reportedly, only several hundred clones from non-depleted graft cells drove alpha-beta T-cell counts at about two months.

The source is a girl less than two years old with combined immunodeficiency, due to receive a stem cell transplant. This rearrangement joins TRBV7-9 to TRBJ2-1, with 8 bases identical to TRBD2. The specimen comprised PBMCs, sampled before TCRalphabeta/CD19-depleted stem cell transplant. This CDR3 is CASSPPLAGGGNEQFF. CDR3 DNA: TGTGCCAGCAGTCCGCCCCTCGCGGGGGGAGGTAATGAGCAGTTCTTC.